This T cell receptor (beta chain) derives from a study of CD8 T cells in Susac syndrome. Study background: When blood was collected, patients with Susac syndrome were therapy-naive, were taking corticosteroids, or were receiving intravenous immunoglobulin alone.

The length of the CDR3 is 13 residues. The ends lost 0 bases at V and 10 bases at J; junction bases unmatched: 3. Per germline, CDR1 SNHLY and CDR2 FYNNEI. After extraction with the RNeasy kit, roughly 0.45 to 1 ug of the RNA was reverse transcribed using random hexamers. TCRdb reanalysed the immunoSEQ multiplex PCR reads using MiXCR and keeps one entry per CDR3 protein. The table lists around 130,000 distinct CDR3 sequences, approximately 96% of them singletons. The source is a human donor with Susac syndrome. The source material was CD4+ T cells from PBMCs. This sequence joins TRBV2 and TRBJ2-1; 7 nucleotides match TRBD2. DNA of the CDR3: TGTGCCAGCAGTGAAGCTGGACTAGACGAGCAGTTCTTC. As protein: CASSEAGLDEQFF.